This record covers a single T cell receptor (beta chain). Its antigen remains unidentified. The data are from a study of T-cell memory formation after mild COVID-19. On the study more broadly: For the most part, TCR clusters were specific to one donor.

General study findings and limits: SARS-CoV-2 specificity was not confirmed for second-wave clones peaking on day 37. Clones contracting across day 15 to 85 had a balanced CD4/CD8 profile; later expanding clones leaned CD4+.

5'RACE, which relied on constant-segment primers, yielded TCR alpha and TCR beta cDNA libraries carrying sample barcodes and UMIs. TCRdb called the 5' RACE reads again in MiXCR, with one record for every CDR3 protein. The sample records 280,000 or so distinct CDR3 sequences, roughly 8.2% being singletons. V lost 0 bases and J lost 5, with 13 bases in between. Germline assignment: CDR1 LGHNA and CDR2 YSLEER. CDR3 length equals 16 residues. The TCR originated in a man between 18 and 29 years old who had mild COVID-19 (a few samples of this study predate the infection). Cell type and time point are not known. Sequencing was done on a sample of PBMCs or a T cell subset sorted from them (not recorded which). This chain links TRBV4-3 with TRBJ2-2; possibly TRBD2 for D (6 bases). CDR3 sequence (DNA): TGCGCCAGCAGCCAAGATAGGGCAGGGACTACCGGGGAGCTGTTTTTT. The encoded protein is CASSQDRAGTTGELFF.